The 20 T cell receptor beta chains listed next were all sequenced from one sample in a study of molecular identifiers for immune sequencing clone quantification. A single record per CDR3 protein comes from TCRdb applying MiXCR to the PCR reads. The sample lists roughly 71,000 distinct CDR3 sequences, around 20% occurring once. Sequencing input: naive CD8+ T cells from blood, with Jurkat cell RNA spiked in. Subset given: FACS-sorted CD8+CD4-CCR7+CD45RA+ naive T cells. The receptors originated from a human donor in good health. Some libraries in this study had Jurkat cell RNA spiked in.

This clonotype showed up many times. This CDR3 is CASSLTQNEAFF. The CDR3 DNA follows: TGTGCCAGCAGCTTAACACAGAATGAAGCTTTCTTT. The chain links TRBV7-9 to TRBJ1-1; D is unclear. The CDR3 totals 12 residues. CDR1 SEHNR and CDR2 FQNEAQ come from the germline V gene (reference sequence). Trimming cost V 2 bases and J 7 bases, with 8 bases left between them.

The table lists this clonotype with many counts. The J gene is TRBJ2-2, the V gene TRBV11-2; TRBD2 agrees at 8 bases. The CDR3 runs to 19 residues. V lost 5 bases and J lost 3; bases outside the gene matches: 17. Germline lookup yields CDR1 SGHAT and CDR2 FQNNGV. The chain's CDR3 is CASSPSGPGGPGDTGELFF. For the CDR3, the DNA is TGTGCCAGCAGCCCAAGTGGGCCGGGAGGGCCTGGTGACACCGGGGAGCTGTTTTTT.

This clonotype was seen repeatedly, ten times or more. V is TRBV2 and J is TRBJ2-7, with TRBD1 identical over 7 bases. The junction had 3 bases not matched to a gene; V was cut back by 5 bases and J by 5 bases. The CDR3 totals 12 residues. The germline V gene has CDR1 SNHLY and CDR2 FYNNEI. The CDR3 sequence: CASSPQGDEQYF. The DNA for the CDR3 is TGTGCCAGCAGTCCCCAGGGGGACGAGCAGTACTTC.

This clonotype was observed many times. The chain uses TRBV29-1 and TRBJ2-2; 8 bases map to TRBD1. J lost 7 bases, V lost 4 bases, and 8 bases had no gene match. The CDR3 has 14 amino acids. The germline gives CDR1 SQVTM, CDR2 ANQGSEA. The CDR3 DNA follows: TGCAGCGTTGTCGACAGGGGAGTTGGCGGGGAGCTGTTTTTT. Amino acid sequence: CSVVDRGVGGELFF.

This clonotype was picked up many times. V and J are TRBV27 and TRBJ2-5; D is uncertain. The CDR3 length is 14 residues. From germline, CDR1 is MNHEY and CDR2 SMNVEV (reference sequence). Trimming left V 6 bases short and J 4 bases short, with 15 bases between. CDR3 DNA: TGTGCCAGCAGAGAAGTAGGGTTTGTAGAGACCCAGTACTTC. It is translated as CASREVGFVETQYF.

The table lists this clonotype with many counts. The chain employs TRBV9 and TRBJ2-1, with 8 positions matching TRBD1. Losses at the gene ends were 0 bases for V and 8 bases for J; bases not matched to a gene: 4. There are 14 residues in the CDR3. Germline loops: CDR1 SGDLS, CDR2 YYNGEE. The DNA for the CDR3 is TGTGCCAGCAGCGTAGGGACAGGGTTCCATGAGCAGTTCTTC. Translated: CASSVGTGFHEQFF.

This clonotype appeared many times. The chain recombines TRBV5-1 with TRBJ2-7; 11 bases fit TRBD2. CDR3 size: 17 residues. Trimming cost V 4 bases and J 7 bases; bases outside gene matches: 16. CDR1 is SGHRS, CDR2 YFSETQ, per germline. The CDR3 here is CASSLTLTSGIGDEQYF. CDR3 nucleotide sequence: TGCGCCAGCAGCCTGACCCTGACTAGCGGGATCGGTGATGAGCAGTACTTC.

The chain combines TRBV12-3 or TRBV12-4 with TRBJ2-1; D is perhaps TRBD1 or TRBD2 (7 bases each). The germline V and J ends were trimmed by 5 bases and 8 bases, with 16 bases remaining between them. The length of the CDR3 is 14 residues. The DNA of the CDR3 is TGTGCCAGCAGTGGAGGGACTACAGGGGATGAGCAGTTCTTC. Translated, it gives CASSGGTTGDEQFF.

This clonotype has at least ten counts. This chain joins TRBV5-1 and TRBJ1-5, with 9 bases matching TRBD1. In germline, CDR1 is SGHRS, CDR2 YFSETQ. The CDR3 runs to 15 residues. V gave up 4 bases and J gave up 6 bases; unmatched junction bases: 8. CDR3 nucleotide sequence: TGCGCCAGCAGCAGTACAGGGGGCTCGGGTCAGCCCCAGCATTTT. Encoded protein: CASSSTGGSGQPQHF.

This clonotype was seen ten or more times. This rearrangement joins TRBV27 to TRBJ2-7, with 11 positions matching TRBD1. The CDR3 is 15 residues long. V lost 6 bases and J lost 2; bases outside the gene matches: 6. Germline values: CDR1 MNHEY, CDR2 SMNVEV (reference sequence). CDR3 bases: TGTGCCAGCAGAATACCGGGACAGGGGGCCTACGAGCAGTACTTC. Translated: CASRIPGQGAYEQYF.

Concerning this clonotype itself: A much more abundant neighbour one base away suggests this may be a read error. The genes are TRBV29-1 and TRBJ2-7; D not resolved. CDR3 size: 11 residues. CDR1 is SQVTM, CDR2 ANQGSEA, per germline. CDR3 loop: CSAEESYEQYF. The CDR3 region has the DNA TGCAGCGCTGAAGAGTCCTACGAGCAGTACTTC.

The CDR3 DNA follows: TGTGCCAGCAGCCCAACCGACGGGGCTTTCGATACGCAGTATTTT. As protein: CASSPTDGAFDTQYF. This sequence joins TRBV7-6 and TRBJ2-3, with D perhaps being TRBD1 or TRBD2 (5 bases each). V was shortened by 5 bases and J by 6 bases, with 18 bases between the two germline ends. The CDR3 length is 15 residues. The germline V gene has CDR1 SGHVS and CDR2 FNYEAQ.

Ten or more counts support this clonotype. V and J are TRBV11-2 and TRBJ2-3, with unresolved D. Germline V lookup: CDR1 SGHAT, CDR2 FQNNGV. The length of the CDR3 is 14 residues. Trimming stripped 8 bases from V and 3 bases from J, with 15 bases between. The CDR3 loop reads CASFHPDHTDTQYF. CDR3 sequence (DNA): TGTGCCAGCTTCCACCCCGACCATACAGATACGCAGTATTTT.

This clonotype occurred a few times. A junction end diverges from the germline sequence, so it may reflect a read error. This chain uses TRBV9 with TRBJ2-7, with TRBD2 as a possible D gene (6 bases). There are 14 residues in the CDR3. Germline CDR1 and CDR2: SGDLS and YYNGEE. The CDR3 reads CASSRAAGTYGQYF. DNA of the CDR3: TGTGCCAGCAGCAGGGCGGCGGGAACCTACGGGCAGTACTTC.

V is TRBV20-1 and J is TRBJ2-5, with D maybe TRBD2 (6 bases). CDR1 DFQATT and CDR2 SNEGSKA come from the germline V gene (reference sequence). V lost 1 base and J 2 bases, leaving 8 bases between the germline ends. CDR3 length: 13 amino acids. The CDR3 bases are TGCAGTGCTAGAGGTAGCGGACAAGAGACCCAGTACTTC. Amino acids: CSARGSGQETQYF.

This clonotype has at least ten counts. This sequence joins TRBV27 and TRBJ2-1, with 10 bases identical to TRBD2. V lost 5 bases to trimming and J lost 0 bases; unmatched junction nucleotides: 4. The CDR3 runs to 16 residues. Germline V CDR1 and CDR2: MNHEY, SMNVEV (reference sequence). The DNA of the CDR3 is TGTGCCAGCAGTCCCTCTAGCGGGAGCTCCTACAATGAGCAGTTCTTC. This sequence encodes CASSPSSGSSYNEQFF.

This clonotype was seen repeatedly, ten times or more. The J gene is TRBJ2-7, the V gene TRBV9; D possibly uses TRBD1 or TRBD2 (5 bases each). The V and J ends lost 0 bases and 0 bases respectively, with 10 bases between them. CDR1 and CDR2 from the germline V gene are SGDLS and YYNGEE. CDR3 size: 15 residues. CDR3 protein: CASSVVPGSSYEQYF. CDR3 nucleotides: TGTGCCAGCAGCGTAGTTCCAGGGAGCTCCTACGAGCAGTACTTC.

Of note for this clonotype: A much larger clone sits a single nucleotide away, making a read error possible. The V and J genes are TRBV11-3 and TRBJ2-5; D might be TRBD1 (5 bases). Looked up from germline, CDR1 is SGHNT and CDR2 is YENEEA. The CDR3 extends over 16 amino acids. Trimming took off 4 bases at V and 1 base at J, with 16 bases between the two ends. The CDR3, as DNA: TGTGCCAGCAGCTCGACCGCCTCAGGGTCCCAAGAGACCCAGTACTTC. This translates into CASSSTASGSQETQYF.

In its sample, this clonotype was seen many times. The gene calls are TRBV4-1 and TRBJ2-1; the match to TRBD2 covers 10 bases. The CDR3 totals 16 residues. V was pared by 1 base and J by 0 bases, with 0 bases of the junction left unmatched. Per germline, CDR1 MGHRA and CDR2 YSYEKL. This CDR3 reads CASSQASGSSYNEQFF. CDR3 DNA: TGCGCCAGCAGCCAAGCTAGCGGGAGCTCCTACAATGAGCAGTTCTTC.

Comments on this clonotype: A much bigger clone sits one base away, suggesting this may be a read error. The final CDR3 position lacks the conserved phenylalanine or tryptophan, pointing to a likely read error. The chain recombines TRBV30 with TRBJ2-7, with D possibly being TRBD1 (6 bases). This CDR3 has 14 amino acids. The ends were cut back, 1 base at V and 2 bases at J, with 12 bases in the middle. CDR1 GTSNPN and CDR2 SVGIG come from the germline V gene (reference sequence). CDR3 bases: TGTGCCTGGAGTGCAGGGGCAGGAGCCTACGAGCAGTACTCC. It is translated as CAWSAGAGAYEQYS.